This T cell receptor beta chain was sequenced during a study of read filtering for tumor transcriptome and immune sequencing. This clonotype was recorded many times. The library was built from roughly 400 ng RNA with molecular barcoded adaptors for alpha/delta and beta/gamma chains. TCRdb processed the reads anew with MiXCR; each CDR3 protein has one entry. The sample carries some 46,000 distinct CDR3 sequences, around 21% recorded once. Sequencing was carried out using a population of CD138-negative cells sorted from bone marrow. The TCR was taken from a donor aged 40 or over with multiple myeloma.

CDR3 sequence reads: CASSLGTGQSYNEQFF. The CDR3 bases are TGCGCCAGCAGCTTGGGGACGGGCCAATCCTACAATGAGCAGTTCTTC. The V gene is TRBV5-1, the J gene TRBJ2-1, with D unclear. The CDR3 totals 16 residues. Trimming removed 0 bases at V and 1 base at J, with 11 bases between. Germline V lookup: CDR1 SGHRS, CDR2 YFSETQ.